This is a list of T cell receptor beta chains from one sample in a study of shared clonotypes between healthy human individuals. Using immunoSEQ multiplex PCR, the repertoire was profiled, and TCRdb retains in-frame clones only, with some absent. The repertoire consists of some 580,000 clones, with more than 95% occurring once and the leading ten covering about 0.06%. The sequenced material came from naive CD4+ T cells sorted from blood. The receptor set was obtained from a woman younger than 45 in good health. CDR3s include the opening cysteine and the closing phenylalanine or tryptophan. A D gene is named only where the DNA matches it firmly. The size of a clone is reported for some rows only, either as once, few or many, or as a class for expanded clones.

D: TRBD1; V: TRBV6-5; size: once; J: TRBJ2-1; DNA: TGTGCCAGCAGTACCGACAGGGGGCCGAACAATGAGCAGTTCTTC; CDR3: CASSTDRGPNNEQFF
D: TRBD2; V: TRBV19; size: -; J: TRBJ2-5; DNA: TGTGCCAGTAGTATAGGACTAGCGGGAGTTGCAGAGACCCAGTACTTC; CDR3: CASSIGLAGVAETQYF
D: TRBD1; V: TRBV4-1; size: -; J: TRBJ1-2; DNA: TGCGCCAGCAGCCGACAACTCCGGGACAGGGGGCGGATTAACTATGGCTACACCTTC; CDR3: CASSRQLRDRGRINYGYTF
D: TRBD2; V: TRBV15; size: -; J: TRBJ2-7; DNA: TGTGCCACCAGCAGCGGGACTAGCCCCTTCTACGAGCAGTACTTC; CDR3: CATSSGTSPFYEQYF
D: -; V: TRBV9; size: -; J: TRBJ2-3; DNA: TGTGCCAGCAGCGTAGTATCCCTAGGGCCCACAGATACGCAGTATTTT; CDR3: CASSVVSLGPTDTQYF
D: -; V: TRBV29-1; size: once; J: TRBJ2-1; DNA: TGCAGCGTTGTAGAGAGGCCCTACAATGAGCAGTTCTTC; CDR3: CSVVERPYNEQFF
D: -; V: TRBV2; size: -; J: TRBJ1-1; DNA: TGTGCCAGCAGTCTTGAGGGGGGCACTGAAGCTTTCTTT; CDR3: CASSLEGGTEAFF
D: TRBD2; V: TRBV5-1; size: -; J: TRBJ2-1; DNA: TGCGCCAGCAGCGGGAGGGGAGTGGATAATGAGCAGTTCTTC; CDR3: CASSGRGVDNEQFF
D: -; V: TRBV7-9; size: -; J: TRBJ1-6; DNA: TGTGCCAGCAGAAAAGGGGACCTCAAATCGAATTCACCCCTCCACTTT; CDR3: CASRKGDLKSNSPLHF
D: -; V: TRBV19; size: -; J: TRBJ2-7; DNA: TGTGCCAGTAGCTACAGGGCCCCCTCCTACGAGCAGTACTTC; CDR3: CASSYRAPSYEQYF
D: -; V: TRBV28; size: -; J: TRBJ2-7; DNA: TGTGCCAGCAGTAGCGGAATCTACGAGCAGTACTTC; CDR3: CASSSGIYEQYF
D: -; V: TRBV6-5; size: -; J: TRBJ1-1; DNA: TGTGCCAGCAGGCCGGGGCCCACGAACACTGAAGCTTTCTTT; CDR3: CASRPGPTNTEAFF
D: TRBD2; V: TRBV15; size: -; J: TRBJ2-3; DNA: TGTGCCACCAGGCTAGCGGGAAGCACAGATACGCAGTATTTT; CDR3: CATRLAGSTDTQYF
D: TRBD2; V: TRBV5-1; size: -; J: TRBJ2-3; DNA: TGCGCCAGCAGCGTGCCTAGCGGGAGGTCGGCAGATACGCAGTATTTT; CDR3: CASSVPSGRSADTQYF
D: -; V: TRBV4-2; size: -; J: TRBJ2-3; DNA: TGTGCCAGCAGCCAAGTGACAGAAGCGCACACAGATACGCAGTATTTT; CDR3: CASSQVTEAHTDTQYF
D: -; V: TRBV19; size: -; J: TRBJ2-5; DNA: TGTGCCAGTAGTTTTGGGCTCCGAGAGACCCAGTACTTC; CDR3: CASSFGLRETQYF
D: TRBD2; V: TRBV7-8; size: -; J: TRBJ2-1; DNA: TGTGCCAGCAGCACCTACCGCGCGGGACTAGCGGGAGGGCCGCATGAGCAGTTCTTC; CDR3: CASSTYRAGLAGGPHEQFF
D: -; V: TRBV5-1; size: -; J: TRBJ2-7; DNA: TGCGCCAGCAGGCGGGCGGACTACAGTTCATCCTACGAGCAGTACTTC; CDR3: CASRRADYSSSYEQYF
D: -; V: TRBV18; size: -; J: TRBJ2-5; DNA: TGTGCCAGCTCACCCAACCTGGGAGAGACCCAGTACTTC; CDR3: CASSPNLGETQYF
D: TRBD1; V: TRBV7-9; size: -; J: TRBJ1-2; DNA: TGTGCCAGCAGCCATGACAGGGAGGGCTATGGCTACACCTTC; CDR3: CASSHDREGYGYTF
D: TRBD1; V: TRBV7-9; size: -; J: TRBJ2-7; DNA: TGTGCCAGCAGCCTCAGCCTCCGGGACAGGGAATTAAACGAGCAGTACTTC; CDR3: CASSLSLRDRELNEQYF
D: -; V: TRBV9; size: -; J: TRBJ2-2; DNA: TGTGCCAGCAGCGTAGCTTCCCTCACCGGGGAGCTGTTTTTT; CDR3: CASSVASLTGELFF
D: TRBD1; V: TRBV19; size: once; J: TRBJ1-1; DNA: TGTGCCAGTAGTATCCCACAGGGGGCGCCCACTGAAGCTTTCTTT; CDR3: CASSIPQGAPTEAFF
D: -; V: TRBV29-1; size: -; J: TRBJ1-2; DNA: TGCAGCGTTGCCGGCGGAGGTGGAGGCTACACCTTC; CDR3: CSVAGGGGGYTF
D: -; V: TRBV11-2; size: -; J: TRBJ2-3; DNA: TGTGCCAGCAGCTTAGCTGGGCCAGATACGCAGTATTTT; CDR3: CASSLAGPDTQYF
D: -; V: TRBV5-1; size: -; J: TRBJ1-4; DNA: TGCGCCAGCAGCCCGATAAAGTCAGGGCTTGGTGAAAAACTGTTTTTT; CDR3: CASSPIKSGLGEKLFF
D: -; V: TRBV15; size: -; J: TRBJ2-1; DNA: TGTGCCACCAGCAGAGTAATCGCCTACAATGAGCAGTTCTTC; CDR3: CATSRVIAYNEQFF
D: TRBD2; V: TRBV18; size: -; J: TRBJ2-2; DNA: TGTGCCAGCTCACCGGGACTAGCGGGATCCGGGGAGCTGTTTTTT; CDR3: CASSPGLAGSGELFF
D: -; V: TRBV10-2; size: -; J: TRBJ2-3; DNA: TGCGCCAGCAGCACCCCAACAGATACGCAGTATTTT; CDR3: CASSTPTDTQYF
D: TRBD1; V: TRBV19; size: -; J: TRBJ2-2; DNA: TGTGCCAGTACTCCGGGACAGGCGAACACCGGGGAGCTGTTTTTT; CDR3: CASTPGQANTGELFF
D: -; V: TRBV5-1; size: -; J: TRBJ1-4; DNA: TGCGCCAGCAGCTTGGTACCAGGCTATGGTGAAAAACTGTTTTTT; CDR3: CASSLVPGYGEKLFF
D: TRBD2; V: TRBV11-2; size: -; J: TRBJ2-1; DNA: TGTGCCAGCAGCCCGGGACTAGGGACGAATGAGCAGTTCTTC; CDR3: CASSPGLGTNEQFF
D: -; V: TRBV18; size: -; J: TRBJ2-7; DNA: TGTGCCAGCTCACCCCAACGAGGCCCCGCCGACGAGCAGTACTTC; CDR3: CASSPQRGPADEQYF
D: TRBD1; V: TRBV5-4; size: -; J: TRBJ2-7; DNA: TGTGCCAGCAGCTTGGGGGGACAGGGTGGCGAGCAGTACTTC; CDR3: CASSLGGQGGEQYF
D: -; V: TRBV9; size: -; J: TRBJ2-3; DNA: TGTGCCAGCAGCGGGGCCCGGCATGATACGCAGTATTTT; CDR3: CASSGARHDTQYF
D: TRBD1; V: TRBV5-6; size: -; J: TRBJ2-6; DNA: TGTGCCAGCAGCTCCCAACAGGGGGTAACTGGGGCCAACGTCCTGACTTTC; CDR3: CASSSQQGVTGANVLTF
D: -; V: TRBV11-1; size: -; J: TRBJ1-4; DNA: TGTGCCAGCAGCTTAGACGAAGCCCATGAAAAACTGTTTTTT; CDR3: CASSLDEAHEKLFF
D: TRBD1; V: TRBV4-1; size: -; J: TRBJ1-5; DNA: TGCGCCAGCAGCCAACGGGGGACAGTTAGCAATCAGCCCCAGCATTTT; CDR3: CASSQRGTVSNQPQHF
D: -; V: TRBV10-3; size: -; J: TRBJ1-3; DNA: TGTGCCATCAGTAACAGCTTTTCCCTTGGAAACACCATATATTTT; CDR3: CAISNSFSLGNTIYF
D: TRBD1; V: TRBV6-1; size: -; J: TRBJ2-1; DNA: TGTGCCAGCAGGACCGGGACAGGGGCAAATGAGCAGTTCTTC; CDR3: CASRTGTGANEQFF
D: -; V: TRBV6-6; size: -; J: TRBJ2-7; DNA: TGTGCCAGCGGGCTTCGAGGATGGGTGGGCGAGCAGTACTTC; CDR3: CASGLRGWVGEQYF
D: TRBD2; V: TRBV2; size: once; J: TRBJ2-5; DNA: TGTGCCAGCAGGGACTTTACTAGCGGGAAAGAGACCCAGTACTTC; CDR3: CASRDFTSGKETQYF
D: TRBD1; V: TRBV5-4; size: -; J: TRBJ1-2; DNA: TGTGCCAGCAGCTTGTACAGGGGAAAAGGGTATGGCTACACCTTC; CDR3: CASSLYRGKGYGYTF
D: TRBD1; V: TRBV27; size: -; J: TRBJ1-2; DNA: TGTGCCAGCAGTCTTCAGGGGGCAGGTGGCTACACCTTC; CDR3: CASSLQGAGGYTF
D: TRBD2; V: TRBV4-1; size: -; J: TRBJ2-3; DNA: TGCGCCAGCAGCCAAGGACCCGGGACTACAAGCACAGATACGCAGTATTTT; CDR3: CASSQGPGTTSTDTQYF
D: TRBD2; V: TRBV7-6; size: once; J: TRBJ2-3; DNA: TGTGCCAGCAGCCAGGATCAGGCTGTGACTAGCGGTAGCACAGATACGCAGTATTTT; CDR3: CASSQDQAVTSGSTDTQYF